Each of the 16 T cell receptor beta chains below was sequenced from the same sample in a study of cytomegalovirus exposure and HLA in healthy donors. Profiling relied on immunoSEQ multiplex PCR, and the TCRdb table lists in-frame clones only, not all of them. In the table there are more than 90,000 clones, 80% to 90% of which are singletons. The source material was PBMCs. The receptors derive from a man aged 18 to 29 in good health and CMV-seropositive.

This clone was seen once. The CDR3 is CASSSPGTGYENEQYF. DNA for the CDR3: TGCGCCAGCAGCTCTCCGGGGACAGGGTACGAGAACGAGCAGTACTTC. The rearrangement joins TRBV5-1 to TRBJ2-7; 9 bases map to TRBD1. J lost 5 bases, V lost 3 bases, and 12 bases had no gene match. The CDR3 contains 16 residues. CDR1 and CDR2 from the germline V gene are SGHRS and YFSETQ.

The chain employs TRBV5-1 and TRBJ1-2; 12 positions agree with TRBD1. Unmatched junction bases numbered 9, after V lost 4 bases and J lost 5 bases. This CDR3 region has 16 residues. Germline V gives CDR1 SGHRS, CDR2 YFSETQ. This chain's CDR3 is CASSLGTGGAGYGYTF. The CDR3 DNA reads TGCGCCAGCAGCCTGGGGACAGGGGGCGCCGGGTATGGCTACACCTTC.

The J gene is TRBJ1-1, the V gene TRBV28, with a possible D match to TRBD1 (5 bases). The CDR3 contains 16 residues. CDR1 is MDHEN, CDR2 SYDVKM, per germline. V was pared by 6 bases and J by 2 bases, with 19 bases between. CDR3 protein: CASSTGGAARNTEAFF. CDR3 DNA: TGTGCCAGCAGCACAGGCGGGGCAGCCAGAAACACTGAAGCTTTCTTT.

The V gene is TRBV27, the J gene TRBJ1-6, with D tentatively TRBD1 (5 bases). Germline CDR1 is MNHEY and CDR2 is SMNVEV (reference sequence). V lost 6 bases, J lost 11 bases, and 14 bases lay in between. The CDR3 loop spans 13 amino acids. CDR3 residues: CASSSGARTPLHF. The CDR3 DNA reads TGTGCCAGCAGCTCTGGGGCCCGAACACCCCTCCACTTT.

The chain links TRBV19 to TRBJ1-5, with 7 positions matching TRBD1. CDR3 length: 14 residues. V shed 6 bases, J shed 4 bases, and the junction held 6 bases outside the gene matches. Germline lookup yields CDR1 LNHDA and CDR2 SQIVND (reference sequence). Here the CDR3 reads CASRNRGGNQPQHF. The CDR3 DNA reads as TGTGCCAGTAGAAACAGGGGAGGAAATCAGCCCCAGCATTTT.

J is TRBJ2-7 and V is TRBV7-2; no clear D. Trimming left V 5 bases short and J 0 bases short, with 8 bases between. This CDR3 is built from 13 residues. The germline V gene has CDR1 SGHTA and CDR2 FQGNSA. CDR3 in amino acids: CASSGRVSYEQYF. The CDR3 nucleotides are TGTGCCAGCAGCGGCCGGGTCTCCTACGAGCAGTACTTC.

J is TRBJ2-1 and V is TRBV7-9, with 7 positions matching TRBD2. The J segment lost 5 bases and the V segment lost 5 bases, leaving 9 bases of the junction unmatched. From germline, CDR1 is SEHNR and CDR2 FQNEAQ (reference sequence). The CDR3 has 15 residues. CDR3 residues: CASSPAGVSHNEQFF. The CDR3 nucleotides are TGTGCCAGCAGCCCGGCGGGGGTCTCACACAATGAGCAGTTCTTC.

The table lists this clone with a few counts. Other DNA variants within this sample encode the same CDR3. V is TRBV2 and J is TRBJ2-1; 12 bases agree with TRBD2. Germline CDR1 and CDR2: SNHLY and FYNNEI. The ends lost 5 bases at V and 3 bases at J; junction bases unmatched: 8. The CDR3 sequence is 17 residues long. The CDR3 coding sequence is TGTGCCAGCAGTCCCAGACTAGCGGGGGCTTTCTACAATGAGCAGTTCTTC. Protein: CASSPRLAGAFYNEQFF.

V and J are TRBV5-1 and TRBJ1-1; maybe TRBD1 (6 bases). The germline gives CDR1 SGHRS, CDR2 YFSETQ. CDR3 length: 13 residues. The V end was cut by 4 bases, the J end by 4 bases, with 11 bases between. In DNA, the CDR3 is TGCGCCAGCAGCCCTACAGGGTCCACTGAAGCTTTCTTT. This codes for CASSPTGSTEAFF.

The chain uses TRBV4-1 and TRBJ2-5; D possibly corresponds to TRBD1 (5 bases). The germline V gene has CDR1 MGHRA and CDR2 YSYEKL. V was clipped by 1 base and J by 3 bases, with 12 bases between them. This CDR3 comprises 15 residues. The DNA of the CDR3 is TGCGCCAGCAGCCAAGTCCTCGGCAGGGAAGAGACCCAGTACTTC. It is translated as CASSQVLGREETQYF.

The chain carries TRBV19 and TRBJ1-1; D ambiguous. The CDR3 has 15 residues. Trimming stripped 3 bases from V and 5 bases from J, with 16 bases between. CDR1 LNHDA and CDR2 SQIVND come from the germline V gene (reference sequence). The CDR3 sequence: CASSMPGGRGTEAFF. CDR3 nucleotide sequence: TGTGCCAGTAGTATGCCTGGAGGGAGAGGGACTGAAGCTTTCTTT.

The chain joins TRBV27 to TRBJ1-5; no clear D. Germline V gives CDR1 MNHEY, CDR2 SMNVEV (reference sequence). This CDR3 comprises 12 residues. Trimming left V 6 bases short and J 2 bases short, with 5 bases between. In DNA form, the CDR3 reads TGTGCCAGCAGATCGGGCAATCAGCCCCAGCATTTT. It specifies CASRSGNQPQHF.

The V gene is TRBV5-1, the J gene TRBJ2-7; D might be TRBD2 (5 bases). V shed 4 bases and J shed 7 bases, with 15 bases lying between them. This CDR3 spans 13 amino acids. Germline V gene sequence: CDR1 SGHRS, CDR2 YFSETQ. CDR3 residues: CASSPTGYEEQYF. The CDR3 DNA sequence: TGCGCCAGCAGCCCCACGGGGTATGAAGAGCAGTACTTC.

The chain uses TRBV5-8 and TRBJ1-2; TRBD1 aligns across 7 bases. This CDR3 has 16 residues. V trimming: 2 bases; J trimming: 6 bases; junction bases outside the gene matches: 13. CDR1 SGHTS and CDR2 YDEGEE come from the germline V gene. The CDR3 spells CASSLPRQGAEDGYTF. CDR3 sequence (DNA): TGTGCCAGCAGCTTACCCCGACAGGGAGCAGAAGATGGCTACACCTTC.

The rearrangement uses TRBV4-2 and TRBJ2-3; D may be TRBD2 (6 bases). The V gene's germline CDR1 is LGHNA and CDR2 YNFKEQ. The germline V and J ends were trimmed by 0 bases and 2 bases, with 18 bases remaining between them. The CDR3 is 18 residues long. Here the CDR3 DNA reads TGTGCCAGCAGCCAAGATGCGCGGGATCGCTCAAACACAGATACGCAGTATTTT. This translates into CASSQDARDRSNTDTQYF.

The table lists this clone with a count of one. The chain has TRBV28 and TRBJ1-6; D may be TRBD1 (5 bases). The CDR3 has 13 residues. V lost 3 bases and J lost 8, with 8 bases in between. CDR1 is MDHEN, CDR2 SYDVKM, per germline. CDR3 bases: TGTGCCAGCAGTTTTATGACAGATTCACCCCTCCACTTT. It codes for CASSFMTDSPLHF.